A selection of T cell receptor beta chains follows, all from one sample in a study of vaccination and CD4 T cells after COVID-19. TCRdb recomputed calls from the PCR reads with MiXCR, one row per CDR3 protein. The sample has about 18,000 distinct CDR3 sequences, roughly 50% seen once. Their specific antigens are unknown. Sequencing was carried out using CD4+ T cells from blood, cultured in vitro. The receptor set was obtained from a human donor who had recovered from COVID-19. The CDR3 runs from the conserved cysteine through the conserved F or W. The D gene is left open where the match is weak. A row's size may be missing; if present it is once, few, many or a size class.

j_call | d_call | v_call | clone_size | cdr3_nt | cdr3_aa
TRBJ2-7 | TRBD1 | TRBV10-3 | - | TGTGCCAGCAAGGGGGACAGGTCGACCTACGAGCAGTACTTC | CASKGDRSTYEQYF
TRBJ2-5 | TRBD1 | TRBV6-2/TRBV6-3 | - | TGTGCCAGCAACGGACAGGGGAAGAAGACCCAGTACTTC | CASNGQGKKTQYF
TRBJ2-7 | TRBD2 | TRBV20-1 | - | TGCAGTGCTAGGCTAGCGGGAGGGAGGACCTACGAGCAGTACTTC | CSARLAGGRTYEQYF
TRBJ1-5 | - | TRBV9 | - | TGTGCCAGCAGCAAACAGGGATACAATCAGCCCCAGCATTTT | CASSKQGYNQPQHF
TRBJ1-5 | TRBD1 | TRBV4-3 | - | TGCGCCAGCAGCCAAGAGGCAGGGGGCGGTCAGCCCCAGCATTTT | CASSQEAGGGQPQHF
TRBJ1-2 | TRBD1 | TRBV20-1 | - | TGCAGTGCCAGACAGGGTTTGTCGCCTGGCTACACCTTC | CSARQGLSPGYTF
TRBJ2-6 | - | TRBV2 | once | TGTGCCAGCAGTGAAGACAGGAGCTCTGGGGCCAACGTCCTGACTTTC | CASSEDRSSGANVLTF
TRBJ2-5 | - | TRBV11-2 | - | TGTGCCAGCAGCTTAGTCCCCGGGCAAGAGACCCAGTACTTC | CASSLVPGQETQYF
TRBJ2-2 | - | TRBV7-3 | - | TGTGCCAGCAGCTTAACGGGACCGAACACCGGGGAGCTGTTTTTT | CASSLTGPNTGELFF
TRBJ2-2 | - | TRBV14 | - | TGTGCCAGCAGCCCTCTTCTGAACACCGGGGAGCTGTTTTTT | CASSPLLNTGELFF
TRBJ1-5 | TRBD1 | TRBV10-3 | - | TGTGCAAGCAGGACAGGGGTTCATCAGCCCCAGCATTTT | CASRTGVHQPQHF
TRBJ1-2 | TRBD1 | TRBV11-2 | - | TGTGCCAGCAGCGCAGGACAGGACTATGGCTACACCTTC | CASSAGQDYGYTF
TRBJ1-2 | - | TRBV27 | few | TGTGCCAGCAGTCTCAAGGGTGGGGGTAACTATGGCTACACCTTC | CASSLKGGGNYGYTF
TRBJ1-2 | - | TRBV5-6 | - | TGTGCCAGCAGCTTCCAATCGACGGGCTACACCTTC | CASSFQSTGYTF
TRBJ2-7 | - | TRBV2 | - | TGTGCCAGCAGTGATTGGCTGATCTACGAGCAGTACTTC | CASSDWLIYEQYF
TRBJ1-2 | TRBD1 | TRBV10-3 | once | TGTGCCATCAGTGAGTACGACAGGGAAGAGTATGGCTACACCTTC | CAISEYDREEYGYTF
TRBJ2-3 | - | TRBV6-4 | - | TGTGCCAGCAGTGACTCAGCAGGGGTCGTAGATACGCAGTATTTT | CASSDSAGVVDTQYF
TRBJ2-3 | TRBD2 | TRBV20-1 | - | TGCAGTGCTAGAGCCGCCGGGACTACCGTAAACACAGATACGCAGTATTTT | CSARAAGTTVNTDTQYF
TRBJ2-7 | - | TRBV11-2 | - | TGTGCCAGCAGCCTCGAGACGAATCCGGGAACGCACTCCTACGAGCAGTACTTC | CASSLETNPGTHSYEQYF
TRBJ2-3 | TRBD1 | TRBV7-3 | - | TGTGCCAGCAGCTTATATCAGGGGGTAACAGATACGCAGTATTTT | CASSLYQGVTDTQYF
TRBJ1-2 | TRBD1 | TRBV2 | few | TGTGCCAGCAGGACAGGGGCTAACTATGGCTACACCTTC | CASRTGANYGYTF
TRBJ1-5 | - | TRBV6-2/TRBV6-3 | - | TGTGCCAGCAGCCAGAGGGATAATCAGCCCCAGCATTTT | CASSQRDNQPQHF
TRBJ2-2 | - | TRBV7-9 | - | TGTGCCAGCAGGAGGGGCCTATCCTCGAACACCGGGGAGCTGTTTTTT | CASRRGLSSNTGELFF
TRBJ2-5 | - | TRBV18 | few | TGTGCCACGTATGGGACGGTTGAAGAGACCCAGTACTTC | CATYGTVEETQYF
TRBJ1-6 | - | TRBV5-1 | - | TGCGCCAGCAGCCCAGGCGCGACGGGGTCACCCCTCCACTTT | CASSPGATGSPLHF
TRBJ1-2 | TRBD1 | TRBV2 | few | TGTGCCAGCAGTCGGGACAGGGAATCGGATGGCTACACCTTC | CASSRDRESDGYTF
TRBJ1-6 | - | TRBV20-1 | medium-sized | TGCAGTGCTATCGTTAGGGGCTCACCCCTCCACTTT | CSAIVRGSPLHF
TRBJ2-5 | - | TRBV10-3 | - | TGTGCCACTCAGGGTCAGGAAAAAGAGACCCAGTACTTC | CATQGQEKETQYF
TRBJ1-1 | - | TRBV5-1 | - | TGCGCCAGCAGCTCCGGGGCGGGGGGGATGAACACTGAAGCTTTCTTT | CASSSGAGGMNTEAFF
TRBJ2-2 | TRBD1 | TRBV19 | - | TGTGCCAGTAGTACACAGGGGGGATGGGCCGGGGAGCTGTTTTTT | CASSTQGGWAGELFF
TRBJ2-5 | TRBD1 | TRBV11-3 | - | TGTGCCAGCAGCTCGGGACAGGCCTACGGGGAGACCCAGTACTTC | CASSSGQAYGETQYF
TRBJ2-1 | - | TRBV30 | - | TGTGCCTGGAGTGACAGCGGGTCCTACAATGAGCAGTTCTTC | CAWSDSGSYNEQFF
TRBJ1-1 | - | TRBV4-3 | once | TGCGCCAGCAGCCAAGATCCAGTGGGCAACACTGAAGCTTTCTTT | CASSQDPVGNTEAFF
TRBJ1-2 | - | TRBV24-1 | - | TGTGCCACCAGTGATTGGCCTTCCGAAGGGTGGGGCTACACCTTC | CATSDWPSEGWGYTF
TRBJ2-3 | - | TRBV24-1 | - | TGTGCCACCAGTGATGAAGGACTGAGAAATACGCAGTATTTT | CATSDEGLRNTQYF
TRBJ2-3 | - | TRBV7-3 | once | TGTGCCAGCAGCCCTACAGCGGCTGCGGGCCCAGATACGCAGTATTTT | CASSPTAAAGPDTQYF
TRBJ1-2 | - | TRBV24-1 | few | TGTGCCACAGGGACGAAGGGGATGAACTATGGCTACACCTTC | CATGTKGMNYGYTF
TRBJ1-2 | - | TRBV5-8 | few | TGTGCCAGCAGCTTTAGTGGCTACACCTTC | CASSFSGYTF
TRBJ1-3 | - | TRBV15 | few | TGTGCCACCAGCAGAGTCATAGCTGGAAACACCATATATTTT | CATSRVIAGNTIYF
TRBJ2-1 | TRBD2 | TRBV20-1 | - | TGCAGTGCCACCGGCTATAGCGGGGCAAACAATGAGCAGTTCTTC | CSATGYSGANNEQFF
TRBJ1-1 | - | TRBV7-2 | - | TGTGCCAGCAGCTTAGGACCTGCGAACACTGAAGCTTTCTTT | CASSLGPANTEAFF
TRBJ2-2 | - | TRBV27 | - | TGTGCCAGCAGTTTATCCAGAGAGTATCGGAACACCGGGGAGCTGTTTTTT | CASSLSREYRNTGELFF
TRBJ2-3 | - | TRBV20-1 | few | TGCAGTGCTAGAGATCGTAAAGATACGCAGTATTTT | CSARDRKDTQYF
TRBJ1-3 | - | TRBV5-1 | - | TGCGCCAGCAGCTTGGACGGGGGTTCTGGAAACACCATATATTTT | CASSLDGGSGNTIYF
TRBJ2-2 | - | TRBV24-1 | - | TGTGCCACCAGTGATTTGTGGGCAGGCGGGGAGCTGTTTTTT | CATSDLWAGGELFF
TRBJ1-4 | - | TRBV19 | - | TGTGCCAGTATACCCCAGTCAGGTGAAAAACTGTTTTTT | CASIPQSGEKLFF
TRBJ2-5 | TRBD1 | TRBV6-1 | once | TGTGCCAGCAGTGACGCGGGACAGGGAGGGGAAGAGACCCAGTACTTC | CASSDAGQGGEETQYF
TRBJ1-1 | TRBD1 | TRBV24-1 | - | TGTGCCACCAGTGACCCCGACAGGGATCAGAACACTGAAGCTTTCTTT | CATSDPDRDQNTEAFF
TRBJ2-3 | TRBD2 | TRBV20-1 | - | TGCAGTGCTCTGCTAGCGGGCCCAGATACGCAGTATTTT | CSALLAGPDTQYF
TRBJ1-1 | - | TRBV20-1 | - | TGCAGTGCTAGCGACAGGAACACTGAAGCTTTCTTT | CSASDRNTEAFF
TRBJ2-1 | TRBD2 | TRBV6-1 | - | TGTGCCAGCAGTGCTCTAGCGGGAGTGGGTAATGAGCAGTTCTTC | CASSALAGVGNEQFF
TRBJ2-3 | TRBD1 | TRBV7-8 | once | TGTGCCAGCAGCCGGACAGGCCTTTACGCAGATACGCAGTATTTT | CASSRTGLYADTQYF